The 23 T cell receptor beta chains given below trace back to one sample, sequenced in a study of response to subunit inactivated influenza vaccine. MiXCR, applied by TCRdb to the RT-PCR reads, yields one record per CDR3 protein. The sample contains over 400,000 distinct CDR3 sequences, 9.5% to 13% of which appear only once. Sample: PBMCs from blood, taken around seven weeks after vaccination. The receptor source for this set is a man in his fifties who received an inactivated influenza vaccine.

This clonotype has just a few counts. This chain links TRBV12-3 or TRBV12-4 with TRBJ2-2, with 8 bases lining up with TRBD2. The CDR3 runs to 15 residues. The J segment lost 5 bases and the V segment lost 6 bases, leaving 8 bases of the junction unmatched. This CDR3 reads CASRDRTSRTGELFF. The CDR3 DNA is TGTGCCAGCAGAGACCGGACTAGCAGGACCGGGGAGCTGTTTTTT.

V is TRBV12-3 or TRBV12-4 and J is TRBJ2-2, with TRBD1 matching 12 bases. This CDR3 has 14 residues. The J segment lost 5 bases and the V segment lost 8 bases, leaving 3 bases of the junction unmatched. Written as DNA, the CDR3 is TGTGCCAGCGAGGGACAGGGGGCGACCGGGGAGCTGTTTTTT. It specifies CASEGQGATGELFF.

Only a few counts were recorded for this clonotype. The chain couples TRBV7-2 to TRBJ2-2; a possible D gene is TRBD1 (5 bases). The V and J ends lost 5 bases and 4 bases respectively, with 14 bases between them. The CDR3 runs to 15 residues. CDR1 and CDR2 (germline): SGHTA, FQGNSA. The DNA for the CDR3 is TGTGCCAGCAGCACCCTTTGGCAGGGCACCGGGGAGCTGTTTTTT. Residues: CASSTLWQGTGELFF.

This clonotype has more than one count but fewer than ten. This sequence joins TRBV10-3 and TRBJ1-1, with a tentative D call TRBD1 (5 bases). Germline-derived CDR1 and CDR2 are ENHRY and SYGVKD. CDR3 length equals 14 residues. Trimming pared 6 bases from V and 1 base from J, leaving 12 bases between. The CDR3 protein is CAISPTVPNTEAFF. CDR3 DNA: TGTGCCATCAGCCCGACAGTCCCGAACACTGAAGCTTTCTTT.

The V call is TRBV6-1, the J call TRBJ2-3, with D hard to call. V lost 4 bases and J lost 4, with 12 bases in between. CDR1 MNHNS and CDR2 SASEGT come from the germline V gene. The CDR3 extends over 14 amino acids. The CDR3 DNA is TGTGCCAGCAGTGGAAAGTCAGGTTCAGATACGCAGTATTTT. Translating it yields CASSGKSGSDTQYF.

The CDR3 here is CASSTLNEQYF. CDR3 bases: TGTGCCAGCAGTACTCTAAACGAGCAGTACTTC. The chain combines TRBV28 with TRBJ2-7, with unresolved D. With 5 bases removed from V and 5 bases from J, the gap between germline ends came to 7 bases. Germline V gene lookup returns CDR1 MDHEN and CDR2 SYDVKM. CDR3 length equals 11 residues.

This clonotype has a handful of counts. This sequence joins TRBV7-9 and TRBJ1-1; D is perhaps TRBD1 (6 bases). The V gene lost 1 base and the J gene lost 4 bases, with 13 bases spanning the gap. CDR3 length equals 15 residues. Germline V gene lookup returns CDR1 SEHNR and CDR2 FQNEAQ (reference sequence). The chain's CDR3 is CASSLGEGVVTEAFF. CDR3 nucleotide sequence: TGTGCCAGCAGCTTAGGTGAGGGGGTGGTCACTGAAGCTTTCTTT.

The chain is built from TRBV4-2 and TRBJ2-6; 7 bases map to TRBD1. V lost 4 bases and J lost 0; bases outside the gene matches: 6. The CDR3 extends over 17 amino acids. The germline CDR1 and CDR2 sequences are LGHNA and YNFKEQ. This chain's CDR3 is CASSLTGTVSGANVLTF. The DNA for the CDR3 is TGTGCCAGCAGCCTAACCGGGACAGTCTCTGGGGCCAACGTCCTGACTTTC.

V and J are TRBV2 and TRBJ2-3; possibly TRBD1 for D (5 bases). CDR1 is SNHLY, CDR2 FYNNEI, per germline. This CDR3 is built from 14 residues. With 7 bases removed from V and 7 bases from J, the gap between germline ends came to 18 bases. As DNA, the CDR3 is TGTGCCAGCAAGGACCCAGGGCGAGCGAATACGCAGTATTTT. Its translation: CASKDPGRANTQYF. Full variable domain (outside the CDR3, taken from reference TRBV2 and TRBJ2-3): EPEVTQTPSHQVTQMGQEVILRCVPISNHLYFYWYRQILGQKVEFLVSFYNNEISEKSEIFDDQFSVERPDGSNFTLKIRSTKLEDSAMYFCASKDPGRANTQYFGPGTRLTVL.

This clonotype was seen ten or more times. The chain has TRBV7-9 and TRBJ2-7; D is unclear. This CDR3 spans 13 amino acids. Germline CDR1 reads SEHNR; CDR2 reads FQNEAQ (reference sequence). The ends were cut back, 8 bases at V and 0 bases at J, with 11 bases in the middle. CDR3: CASGQGNSYEQYF. In nucleotides, the CDR3 is TGTGCCAGCGGCCAAGGGAACTCCTACGAGCAGTACTTC. The entire variable domain, with the rest obtained from reference TRBV7-9 and TRBJ2-7, is as follows: DTGVSQNPRHKITKRGQNVTFRCDPISEHNRLYWYRQTLGQGPEFLTYFQNEAQLEKSRLLSDRFSAERPKGSFSTLEIQRTEQGDSAMYLCASGQGNSYEQYFGPGTRLTVT.

Only a few counts were recorded for this clonotype. J is TRBJ2-2 and V is TRBV11-2, with 7 bases identical to TRBD1. V lost 0 bases to trimming and J lost 3 bases; unmatched junction nucleotides: 13. CDR3 length: 19 amino acids. CDR1 is SGHAT, CDR2 FQNNGV, per germline. The CDR3 sequence: CASSLDRRSQQGYTGELFF. The DNA for the CDR3 is TGTGCCAGCAGCTTAGATCGGCGGTCGCAACAGGGGTACACCGGGGAGCTGTTTTTT.

This clonotype was found a few times. V and J are TRBV7-9 and TRBJ1-2, with 10 positions matching TRBD1. CDR1 SEHNR and CDR2 FQNEAQ come from the germline V gene (reference sequence). Trimming at V came to 5 bases and at J to 8 bases, leaving 5 bases not matched to a gene. The CDR3 spans 13 residues. CDR3 in DNA: TGTGCCAGCAGCGCGGGACAGGGGCACGGCTACACCTTC. It specifies CASSAGQGHGYTF. The complete variable domain, with remaining parts taken from reference TRBV7-9 and TRBJ1-2, reads DTGVSQNPRHKITKRGQNVTFRCDPISEHNRLYWYRQTLGQGPEFLTYFQNEAQLEKSRLLSDRFSAERPKGSFSTLEIQRTEQGDSAMYLCASSAGQGHGYTFGSGTRLTVV.

The chain recombines TRBV6-5 with TRBJ2-7; a possible D gene is TRBD2 (5 bases). Germline V CDR1 and CDR2: MNHEY, SVGAGI. The CDR3 runs to 15 residues. Trimming shortened V by 0 bases and J by 2 bases, and 11 bases separated the two germline ends. Here the CDR3 reads CASSYSVAPTYEQYF. DNA of the CDR3: TGTGCCAGCAGTTACTCGGTAGCGCCAACCTACGAGCAGTACTTC.

The CDR3 DNA is TGTGCCAGCAGTTTTTCCCCCCGAATTGAACCCCTCCACTTT. Translation: CASSFSPRIEPLHF. The J gene is TRBJ1-6, the V gene TRBV6-5; the D is unclear. V was shortened by 4 bases and J by 12 bases, with 16 bases between the two germline ends. The CDR3 covers 14 residues. Per the germline V gene, CDR1 is MNHEY and CDR2 is SVGAGI.

This clonotype has at least ten counts. This chain uses TRBV7-8 with TRBJ2-1; 14 bases are shared with TRBD2. The length of the CDR3 is 15 residues. Germline lookup yields CDR1 SGHVS and CDR2 FQNEAQ. V shed 4 bases, J shed 6 bases, and the junction held 2 bases outside the gene matches. In DNA, the CDR3 is TGTGCCAGCAGCTCCGGGACTAGCGGGGGCAATGAGCAGTTCTTC. Its translation is CASSSGTSGGNEQFF.

The CDR3 DNA reads as TGTGCCACCAGCTCCCTTCCCTTTAGCTCCTACAATGAGCAGTTCTTC. Amino acid sequence: CATSSLPFSSYNEQFF. This rearrangement joins TRBV15 to TRBJ2-1; D ambiguous. The CDR3 is 16 amino acids. Germline V gives CDR1 LNHNV, CDR2 YYDKDF (reference sequence). Trimming took off 5 bases at V and 0 bases at J, with 14 bases between the two ends.

The chain uses TRBV6-5 and TRBJ2-1, with TRBD2 matching over 7 bases. Germline CDR1 MNHEY, CDR2 SVGAGI. V shed 1 base and J 0 bases; nucleotides not matched to a gene: 6. This CDR3 is built from 17 residues. CDR3 region: CASSYLSSGDSYNEQFF. Written as DNA, the CDR3 is TGTGCCAGCAGTTACTTGTCAAGCGGGGACTCCTACAATGAGCAGTTCTTC.

This clonotype was picked up a small number of times. The chain joins TRBV29-1 to TRBJ2-1; 9 nucleotides align to TRBD2. The ends lost 3 bases at V and 5 bases at J; junction bases unmatched: 8. The CDR3 is 15 residues long. Germline-derived CDR1 and CDR2 are SQVTM and ANQGSEA. The CDR3 here is CSVEFSGGRHNEQFF. CDR3 DNA sequence: TGCAGCGTTGAGTTTAGCGGGGGCCGACACAATGAGCAGTTCTTC.

This clonotype occurred a few times. The J gene is TRBJ2-1, the V gene TRBV29-1; 10 nucleotides line up with TRBD2. The CDR3 length is 13 residues. The V gene's germline CDR1 is SQVTM and CDR2 ANQGSEA. V gave up 6 bases and J gave up 6 bases; unmatched junction bases: 5. The CDR3 loop reads CSVPAGGGNEQFF. In DNA, the CDR3 is TGCAGCGTACCAGCGGGAGGGGGCAATGAGCAGTTCTTC.

This clonotype showed up just a few times. This sequence joins TRBV6-5 and TRBJ2-2; TRBD1 is a possible D gene (5 bases). Germline CDR1 is MNHEY and CDR2 is SVGAGI. This CDR3 has 12 residues. Trimming pared 7 bases from V and 6 bases from J, leaving 9 bases between. The CDR3, as DNA: TGTGCCAGCATTGACAGAGCCGGGGAGCTGTTTTTT. Its protein product is CASIDRAGELFF.

In its sample, this clonotype was seen many times. CDR3 bases: TGTGCCATCAGTGAGTCTGCTGCCAGGGGGCTCCCTTTATCGGTCACAGATACGCAGTATTTT. The encoded protein is CAISESAARGLPLSVTDTQYF. The chain carries TRBV10-3 and TRBJ2-3; 8 nucleotides align to TRBD1. V lost 0 bases, J lost 2 bases, and 19 bases stayed unmatched. This CDR3 has 21 residues. Per germline, CDR1 ENHRY and CDR2 SYGVKD.

This clonotype was recorded a few times. This chain uses TRBV12-3 or TRBV12-4 with TRBJ2-1, with D maybe TRBD1 (6 bases). V lost 3 bases, J lost 0 bases, and 9 bases lay in between. CDR3 size: 15 residues. CDR3 nucleotides: TGTGCCAGCAGTTTGGACAGATTCTCCTACAATGAGCAGTTCTTC. Residues: CASSLDRFSYNEQFF.

This clonotype was detected a few times. The CDR3 loop reads CASSFIVDRSFTGELFF. The CDR3 DNA is TGCGCCAGCAGCTTCATCGTGGACAGGTCCTTCACCGGGGAGCTGTTTTTT. The chain has TRBV5-1 and TRBJ2-2, with TRBD1 matching 7 bases. The ends lost 2 bases at V and 4 bases at J; junction bases unmatched: 11. Germline V gives CDR1 SGHRS, CDR2 YFSETQ. This CDR3 region has 17 residues.